This T cell receptor (beta chain) is from a study of Graves' ophthalmopathy and Graves' hyperthyroidism. The CDR3 runs 15 residues. Looked up from germline, CDR1 is LNHNV and CDR2 is YYDKDF (reference sequence). Investigators amplified TCR beta CDR3 regions from RNA transcripts. First-round RT-PCR employed HTBI primers, with a second-round multiplex PCR after it. From the multiplex PCR reads, TCRdb called clonotypes with MiXCR, one entry per CDR3 protein. The table includes about 1.1 million distinct CDR3 sequences, less than 45% detected once. Worth noting for this clonotype: At one of its ends the junction is not consistent with the germline gene, which may arise from a read error.

The chain uses TRBV15 and TRBJ1-6; 8 bases fit TRBD1. The receptor was derived from an adult man with Graves' hyperthyroidism. The specimen was peripheral blood or thyroid tissue (not recorded which). The CDR3 region has the DNA TGTGCCGCCAGCAGGGGACAGGAAAGGTCTTCACCCCTCCACTTT. Amino acids: CAASRGQERSSPLHF.